This entry concerns a single T cell receptor (beta chain). An end of the junction does not agree with germline; a read error may underlie this. This sample stems from a study of blood T cell repertoires in COVID-19. On the study more broadly: The samples span acute and convalescent COVID-19 from the United States, Italy and Spain.

CDR3 size: 16 residues. Germline CDR1 is GTSNPN and CDR2 is SVGIG (reference sequence). Seattle-derived patients entered the study during active infection and were followed longitudinally. How the authors handled the data: Amplification of reference gene primers provided the estimated nucleated cell counts. Generated by immunoSEQ multiplex PCR, the TCRdb table keeps only in-frame clones and is missing some. V, J and clone size were drawn from that table, and D and trimming were deduced from the DNA. Of 200,000 to 250,000 clones listed, 75% to 90% are singletons. The sequenced sample was peripheral blood. This sequence joins TRBV30 and TRBJ2-2; 7 nucleotides align to TRBD2. The clonotype originates from an older woman with COVID-19, enrolled during active disease. The CDR3 loop is CAGRGDRTLNTGELFF. The CDR3 bases are TGTGCCGGGAGGGGCGACAGAACCTTAAACACCGGGGAGCTGTTTTTT.